The next 13 T cell receptor beta chains were all read from a single sample in a study of shared clonotypes between healthy human individuals. Using immunoSEQ multiplex PCR, the repertoire was profiled, and TCRdb retains in-frame clones only, with some absent. Of over 95,000 clones in the sample, 40% to 55% were seen once. The source material was PBMCs. All receptors come from a middle-aged woman in good health. Some clones in this sample may be carry-over from other donors' samples.

The chain couples TRBV7-9 to TRBJ2-7; D perhaps matches TRBD1 (6 bases). Germline V gene data show CDR1 as SEHNR and CDR2 as FQNEAQ (reference sequence). The V end was cut by 2 bases, the J end by 6 bases, with 14 bases between. This CDR3 spans 14 amino acids. CDR3 nucleotides: TGTGCCAGCAGCTTAAGGCAGGGGATCTCCGAGCAGTACTTC. Protein sequence: CASSLRQGISEQYF.

This clone was detected a few times. The chain joins TRBV5-1 to TRBJ1-5, with 10 bases identical to TRBD1. The CDR3 loop spans 15 amino acids. Looked up from germline, CDR1 is SGHRS and CDR2 is YFSETQ. V shed 0 bases, J shed 4 bases, and the junction held 1 base outside the gene matches. The CDR3 coding sequence is TGCGCCAGCAGCTTGGGACAGGGGGCGAATCAGCCCCAGCATTTT. Residues: CASSLGQGANQPQHF. Full variable domain (remainder filled in from reference TRBV5-1 and TRBJ1-5): KAGVTQTPRYLIKTRGQQVTLSCSPISGHRSVSWYQQTPGQGLQFLFEYFSETQRNKGNFPGRFSGRQFSNSRSEMNVSTLELGDSALYLCASSLGQGANQPQHFGDGTRLSIL.

CDR3 coding DNA: TGCAGCGTTGAAAAGGGGGGAACTGAAGCTTTCTTT. Translating gives CSVEKGGTEAFF. The rearrangement links TRBV29-1 to TRBJ1-1; a possible D gene is TRBD1 (6 bases). Germline CDR1 SQVTM, CDR2 ANQGSEA. This CDR3 spans 12 amino acids. Trimming removed 2 bases from V and 5 bases from J, with 9 bases in between. Complete variable domain (other parts from reference TRBV29-1 and TRBJ1-1): SAVISQKPSRDICQRGTSLTIQCQVDSQVTMMFWYRQQPGQSLTLIATANQGSEATYESGFVIDKFPISRPNLTFSTLTVSNMSPEDSSIYLCSVEKGGTEAFFGQGTRLTVV.

This clone has only one observation. Germline and junction disagree at one end, which may indicate a read error. The chain is built from TRBV7-7 and TRBJ2-5; TRBD2 aligns across 12 bases. The CDR3 contains 16 residues. Germline lookup yields CDR1 SSHAT and CDR2 FNYEAQ (reference sequence). CDR3 protein: CASSPGLAGLYETQYF. The CDR3, as DNA: TGTGCTAGCAGCCCCGGACTAGCGGGATTGTATGAGACCCAGTACTTC.

This clone was counted a single time. The J gene is TRBJ2-5, the V gene TRBV10-3; D may be TRBD2 (6 bases). The germline V and J ends were trimmed by 10 bases and 3 bases, with 9 bases remaining between them. The CDR3 runs 11 residues. Germline values: CDR1 ENHRY, CDR2 SYGVKD. Written as DNA, the CDR3 is TGTGCCAGCGGAGGGGAAGAGACCCAGTACTTC. This gives the protein CASGGEETQYF.

This clone was detected a few times. V and J are TRBV5-6 and TRBJ1-2; 7 bases agree with TRBD1. The V segment lost 0 bases and the J segment 10 bases; nucleotides outside the gene matches: 9. Germline V lookup: CDR1 SGHDT, CDR2 YYEEEE. The CDR3 extends over 14 amino acids. In DNA form, the CDR3 reads TGTGCCAGCAGCTTGGGACAGGGTGTCTCGGACTACACCTTC. This sequence encodes CASSLGQGVSDYTF.

This clone has a single count. The CDR3 bases are TGTGCCAGCAGTCCCGGGCCCCAGGGGGGTGTTGAAGCTTTCTTT. Amino acids: CASSPGPQGGVEAFF. The V call is TRBV5-6, the J call TRBJ1-1; 7 bases agree with TRBD1. The V gene end was trimmed by 5 bases and the J gene end by 7 bases; junction bases not matched to a gene: 14. CDR1 and CDR2 (germline): SGHDT, YYEEEE. The CDR3 runs to 15 residues.

The V gene is TRBV15, the J gene TRBJ1-5; D uncertain. The CDR3 length is 16 residues. Per the germline V gene, CDR1 is LNHNV and CDR2 is YYDKDF (reference sequence). V shed 1 base and J shed 9 bases, with 19 bases lying between them. The CDR3 here is CATSRGLIQGVRPQHF. DNA of the CDR3: TGTGCCACCAGCAGAGGCCTCATACAAGGTGTCAGGCCCCAGCATTTT.

The chain joins TRBV28 to TRBJ1-1; D perhaps matches TRBD1 (5 bases). Germline CDR1 reads MDHEN; CDR2 reads SYDVKM. This CDR3 is 12 amino acids long. Trimming stripped 10 bases from V and 2 bases from J, with 11 bases between. CDR3 in amino acids: CATGTANTEAFF. As DNA, the CDR3 is TGTGCCACCGGGACGGCCAACACTGAAGCTTTCTTT.

The CDR3 DNA reads TGTGCCAGCAGCTTGGAGTCACCTTCTAGGAGCTATGGCTACACCTTC. Its protein product is CASSLESPSRSYGYTF. This sequence joins TRBV4-2 and TRBJ1-2; unclear D gene. V was clipped by 5 bases and J by 4 bases, with 20 bases between them. The CDR3 has 16 residues. Germline CDR1 reads LGHNA; CDR2 reads YNFKEQ.

This clone was seen a few times. The chain links TRBV7-9 to TRBJ2-1; the match to TRBD2 covers 8 bases. J was trimmed by 3 bases and V by 0 bases; bases with no gene match: 10. Per germline, CDR1 SEHNR and CDR2 FQNEAQ (reference sequence). This CDR3 comprises 18 residues. DNA of the CDR3: TGTGCCAGCAGCTTAGCGCAGTTACGGGAGGGTATCTACAATGAGCAGTTCTTC. Its translation is CASSLAQLREGIYNEQFF.

This clone was seen at least ten times. This chain links TRBV18 with TRBJ1-1, with TRBD1 identical over 8 bases. Germline loops: CDR1 KGHSH, CDR2 LQKENI. The CDR3 loop spans 12 amino acids. Germline trimming cut 7 bases from V and 5 bases from J; bases unmatched to any gene: 3. CDR3 amino acids: CASLDRETEAFF. The CDR3 DNA reads as TGTGCCAGCTTGGACAGGGAGACTGAAGCTTTCTTT.

CDR3 sequence (DNA): TGTGCCAGCAGCCTAAACAGGGGGCAAGAGACCCAGTACTTC. Translated: CASSLNRGQETQYF. The V call is TRBV6-5, the J call TRBJ2-5; 8 bases agree with TRBD1. This CDR3 region has 14 residues. V trimming: 6 bases; J trimming: 2 bases; junction bases outside the gene matches: 5. Germline lookup yields CDR1 MNHEY and CDR2 SVGAGI.